Listed here are 30 T cell receptor beta chains from one sample, sequenced in a study of shared clonotypes between healthy human individuals. Cells designated naive CD8 were CD45RO-negative and were positively selected for CCR7, with terminally differentiated effector memory CD45RA+ cells excluded. Libraries were prepared by immunoSEQ multiplex PCR; TCRdb keeps only in-frame clonotypes and omits some of them. Among about 700,000 clones, about 91% were seen once, and the ten largest hold approximately 24%. Sequencing was done on a sample of naive CD8+ T cells sorted from blood. The receptor source for this set is a man aged 25-40 years in good health.

Only one count was recorded for this clone. The gene calls are TRBV19 and TRBJ2-3, with 9 nucleotides matching TRBD1. With 7 bases clipped from V and 5 bases from J, the junction kept 10 bases outside the gene matches. The length of the CDR3 is 15 residues. In germline, CDR1 is LNHDA, CDR2 SQIVND (reference sequence). DNA of the CDR3: TGTGCCAGTACCCCCGGGACAGGGCGTCAAGATACGCAGTATTTT. Residues: CASTPGTGRQDTQYF.

This clone was seen just once. This chain connects TRBV19 to TRBJ1-1; no firm D call. CDR3 size: 14 residues. Between the trimmed V and J ends, which lost 5 bases and 5 bases, there was a span of 15 bases. Germline CDR1 LNHDA, CDR2 SQIVND (reference sequence). The CDR3, as DNA: TGTGCCAGTAGTCCCTCGGGGTTGTGGACTGAAGCTTTCTTT. Its protein product is CASSPSGLWTEAFF.

DNA of the CDR3: TGTGCCAGCAGCTTATCCAGGGCTAGCGGGACTAGCACAGATACGCAGTATTTT. Translated, it gives CASSLSRASGTSTDTQYF. The genes are TRBV7-2 and TRBJ2-3, with 9 bases aligning to TRBD2. V lost 2 bases to trimming and J lost 0 bases; unmatched junction nucleotides: 9. Germline CDR1 reads SGHTA; CDR2 reads FQGNSA. CDR3 size: 18 residues.

The rearrangement uses TRBV28 and TRBJ1-3, with D unresolved. Germline CDR1 is MDHEN and CDR2 is SYDVKM. The CDR3 length is 19 residues. V lost 5 bases and J lost 0, with 23 bases in between. The CDR3 sequence is CASSPNPTATTYSGNTIYF. The CDR3 nucleotides read TGTGCCAGCAGTCCGAACCCAACTGCGACAACCTACTCTGGAAACACCATATATTTT. Based on the CDR3 plus reference TRBV28 and TRBJ1-3, the full variable domain is DVKVTQSSRYLVKRTGEKVFLECVQDMDHENMFWYRQDPGLGLRLIYFSYDVKMKEKGDIPEGYSVSREKKERFSLILESASTNQTSMYLCASSPNPTATTYSGNTIYFGEGSWLTVV.

This clone was found once. V and J are TRBV7-8 and TRBJ1-2, with D possibly being TRBD1 (5 bases). This CDR3 region has 14 residues. CDR1 and CDR2 (germline): SGHVS, FQNEAQ. Trimming removed 3 bases from V and 5 bases from J, with 13 bases in between. The CDR3 region is CASSFRQNLYGYTF. DNA for the CDR3: TGTGCCAGCAGCTTCAGACAGAACCTTTATGGCTACACCTTC.

J is TRBJ1-1 and V is TRBV30, with 9 bases fitting TRBD1. V lost 2 bases, J lost 1 base, and 2 bases stayed unmatched. Per the germline V gene, CDR1 is GTSNPN and CDR2 is SVGIG (reference sequence). The CDR3 covers 14 residues. The CDR3 is CAWSSGQGNTEAFF. The CDR3 coding sequence is TGTGCCTGGAGTTCGGGACAGGGGAACACTGAAGCTTTCTTT.

This chain links TRBV28 with TRBJ2-7; 14 bases line up with TRBD2. Germline CDR1 MDHEN, CDR2 SYDVKM. This CDR3 contains 14 residues. Trimming cost V 5 bases and J 9 bases; bases outside gene matches: 6. The CDR3 loop is CASSPGTSGSGQYF. CDR3 sequence (DNA): TGTGCCAGCAGTCCCGGGACTAGCGGGAGCGGGCAGTACTTC.

The V call is TRBV29-1, the J call TRBJ2-5; D is possibly TRBD1 (5 bases). The CDR3 is made up of 15 amino acids. The germline V gene has CDR1 SQVTM and CDR2 ANQGSEA. V was shortened by 1 base and J by 3 bases, with 15 bases between the two germline ends. The CDR3 reads CSVEGVQGSKETQYF. The DNA for the CDR3 is TGCAGCGTTGAAGGGGTTCAGGGCTCAAAAGAGACCCAGTACTTC.

The gene calls are TRBV30 and TRBJ2-2, with D maybe TRBD2 (5 bases). The germline V gene has CDR1 GTSNPN and CDR2 SVGIG (reference sequence). The ends were cut back, 4 bases at V and 6 bases at J, with 12 bases in the middle. The CDR3 runs to 13 residues. The CDR3 protein is CAWTPPGAGELFF. The CDR3, as DNA: TGTGCCTGGACCCCTCCCGGGGCCGGGGAGCTGTTTTTT.

The rearrangement uses TRBV20-1 and TRBJ1-6; the D is unclear. Germline-derived CDR1 and CDR2 are DFQATT and SNEGSKA (reference sequence). V lost 5 bases and J lost 14, with 7 bases in between. The CDR3 has 9 amino acids. CDR3 in amino acids: CSAHRSLHF. CDR3 DNA sequence: TGCAGTGCTCACCGCTCCCTCCACTTT.

This chain connects TRBV30 to TRBJ2-1, with D possibly being TRBD1 (5 bases). Germline V gene lookup returns CDR1 GTSNPN and CDR2 SVGIG (reference sequence). The CDR3 runs to 14 residues. Trimming cost V 2 bases and J 1 base, with 9 bases left between them. The CDR3 is CAWSLGASYNEQFF. The CDR3 DNA reads as TGTGCCTGGAGTTTAGGGGCGTCCTACAATGAGCAGTTCTTC.

The CDR3 protein is CASMLAGARNSYNEQFF. The CDR3 bases are TGTGCCAGCATGTTGGCGGGAGCACGAAACTCCTACAATGAGCAGTTCTTC. This sequence joins TRBV27 and TRBJ2-1, with 7 bases lining up with TRBD2. V lost 7 bases to trimming and J lost 0 bases; unmatched junction nucleotides: 12. Germline lookup yields CDR1 MNHEY and CDR2 SMNVEV (reference sequence). The CDR3 loop spans 17 amino acids.

The V call is TRBV6-5, the J call TRBJ2-5, with a possible D match to TRBD2 (6 bases). The CDR3 is 13 amino acids. The germline V gene encodes CDR1 MNHEY and CDR2 SVGAGI. Trimming took off 6 bases at V and 5 bases at J, with 13 bases between the two ends. In DNA form, the CDR3 reads TGTGCCAGCAGCCCCGTGGAGGGTGAGACCCAGTACTTC. It encodes CASSPVEGETQYF.

The chain carries TRBV19 and TRBJ1-5, with D possibly TRBD1 on 6 matching bases. V lost 7 bases and J 13 bases, leaving 26 bases between the germline ends. The length of the CDR3 is 15 residues. Germline V gene data show CDR1 as LNHDA and CDR2 as SQIVND (reference sequence). The CDR3 nucleotides are TGTGCCAGTACTCCTTCAGGGGCTGGGGGGCGGACTCAGCATTTT. Translating gives CASTPSGAGGRTQHF.

The genes are TRBV7-9 and TRBJ1-2, with a possible D match to TRBD1 (6 bases). From germline, CDR1 is SEHNR and CDR2 FQNEAQ (reference sequence). CDR3 length: 18 residues. V was pared by 1 base and J by 0 bases, with 18 bases between. CDR3 bases: TGTGCCAGCAGCTTAGTTGGCGGCTGGGGGGGCACTAACTATGGCTACACCTTC. Amino acids: CASSLVGGWGGTNYGYTF.

The chain employs TRBV29-1 and TRBJ2-1, with a weak D call TRBD2 (5 bases). The CDR3 is 15 residues long. The ends were cut back, 6 bases at V and 3 bases at J, with 18 bases in the middle. Germline V gene data show CDR1 as SQVTM and CDR2 as ANQGSEA. The chain's CDR3 is CSVPHPHGNYNEQFF. In DNA form, the CDR3 reads TGCAGCGTCCCACACCCCCACGGGAACTACAATGAGCAGTTCTTC.

The rearrangement uses TRBV2 and TRBJ2-7; 9 positions match TRBD1. The CDR3 is made up of 18 amino acids. CDR1 and CDR2 from the germline V gene are SNHLY and FYNNEI. Losses at the gene ends were 6 bases for V and 0 bases for J; bases not matched to a gene: 15. CDR3 in amino acids: CASRDGTGTYRISYEQYF. The CDR3 region has the DNA TGTGCCAGCAGAGACGGGACAGGGACGTACAGAATCTCCTACGAGCAGTACTTC. The whole variable domain, remainder taken from reference TRBV2 and TRBJ2-7, is EPEVTQTPSHQVTQMGQEVILRCVPISNHLYFYWYRQILGQKVEFLVSFYNNEISEKSEIFDDQFSVERPDGSNFTLKIRSTKLEDSAMYFCASRDGTGTYRISYEQYFGPGTRLTVT.

The chain recombines TRBV28 with TRBJ2-1; 13 nucleotides agree with TRBD2. V gave up 4 bases and J gave up 7 bases; unmatched junction bases: 7. Germline lookup yields CDR1 MDHEN and CDR2 SYDVKM. The CDR3 has 16 amino acids. CDR3 DNA sequence: TGTGCCAGCAGTTCAAGACTAGCGGGAGGAGGAAATGAGCAGTTCTTC. Its translation is CASSSRLAGGGNEQFF.

The V call is TRBV7-9, the J call TRBJ2-5; 10 bases are shared with TRBD2. This CDR3 is built from 17 residues. The germline V gene has CDR1 SEHNR and CDR2 FQNEAQ (reference sequence). V dropped 2 bases and J dropped 2; count of bases not matched to a gene: 8. The CDR3 nucleotides are TGTGCCAGCAGCTTATTACTAGCGGGATACCGACAAGAGACCCAGTACTTC. Its protein is CASSLLLAGYRQETQYF. Together with reference TRBV7-9 and TRBJ2-5, the CDR3 gives the full variable domain: DTGVSQNPRHKITKRGQNVTFRCDPISEHNRLYWYRQTLGQGPEFLTYFQNEAQLEKSRLLSDRFSAERPKGSFSTLEIQRTEQGDSAMYLCASSLLLAGYRQETQYFGPGTRLLVL.

In nucleotides, the CDR3 is TGTGCCAGCAGCACATCAACCGGACCATTCTACGAGCAGTACTTC. Translated, it gives CASSTSTGPFYEQYF. The chain uses TRBV7-6 and TRBJ2-7; D is unresolved. The V end lost 5 bases, the J end lost 3 bases, and 17 bases lay between the germline ends. Germline V gene lookup returns CDR1 SGHVS and CDR2 FNYEAQ. The CDR3 has 15 residues.

The rearrangement joins TRBV2 to TRBJ2-1, with 8 bases aligning to TRBD2. The CDR3 is 17 amino acids. Germline assignment: CDR1 SNHLY and CDR2 FYNNEI. The V segment lost 4 bases and the J segment 7 bases; nucleotides outside the gene matches: 15. CDR3: CASSVVSSASGWNEQFF. The CDR3 DNA follows: TGTGCCAGCAGTGTCGTTTCCTCGGCTAGCGGGTGGAATGAGCAGTTCTTC.

The count of this clone is one. The chain has TRBV6-6 and TRBJ2-3; D might be TRBD2 (6 bases). Germline V gene sequence: CDR1 MNHNY, CDR2 SVGAGI (reference sequence). Trimming removed 5 bases from V and 0 bases from J, with 15 bases in between. This CDR3 is 16 amino acids long. The CDR3: CASSPFGSSSTDTQYF. CDR3 sequence (DNA): TGTGCCAGCAGTCCCTTCGGGAGCTCCAGCACAGATACGCAGTATTTT.

The chain uses TRBV5-1 and TRBJ1-1; TRBD1 might be the D (5 bases). Trimming removed 5 bases from V and 7 bases from J, with 12 bases in between. This CDR3 spans 12 amino acids. The germline gives CDR1 SGHRS, CDR2 YFSETQ. CDR3 bases: TGCGCCAGCAGGGAGGCAGGGTTTGAAGCTTTCTTT. Amino acid sequence: CASREAGFEAFF.

The chain combines TRBV27 with TRBJ2-2, with D possibly TRBD2 on 6 matching bases. V was pared by 7 bases and J by 6 bases, with 12 bases between. Germline loops: CDR1 MNHEY, CDR2 SMNVEV (reference sequence). This CDR3 spans 13 amino acids. The CDR3, as DNA: TGTGCCAGCAAGGCGGGAATCCCCGGGGAGCTGTTTTTT. The encoded protein is CASKAGIPGELFF.

This clone has just one count. This chain uses TRBV27 with TRBJ2-5, with D uncertain. The CDR3 length is 13 residues. Germline V gene lookup returns CDR1 MNHEY and CDR2 SMNVEV (reference sequence). V lost 7 bases to trimming and J lost 0 bases, with 9 bases between them. The CDR3 sequence is CASMAENQETQYF. The CDR3 coding sequence is TGTGCCAGCATGGCCGAGAACCAAGAGACCCAGTACTTC.

The gene calls are TRBV7-9 and TRBJ2-2; 8 bases align to TRBD1. The CDR3 totals 19 residues. In germline, CDR1 is SEHNR, CDR2 FQNEAQ (reference sequence). V lost 2 bases and J lost 4; bases outside the gene matches: 15. CDR3 in amino acids: CASSLPSGTGSSVTGELFF. As DNA, the CDR3 is TGTGCCAGCAGCTTACCCTCCGGGACAGGTAGCTCGGTCACCGGGGAGCTGTTTTTT. The full variable domain, with the rest looked up from reference TRBV7-9 and TRBJ2-2, is DTGVSQNPRHKITKRGQNVTFRCDPISEHNRLYWYRQTLGQGPEFLTYFQNEAQLEKSRLLSDRFSAERPKGSFSTLEIQRTEQGDSAMYLCASSLPSGTGSSVTGELFFGEGSRLTVL.

CDR3 region: CASSSGTTGAGELFF. The CDR3 nucleotides are TGTGCCAGCAGCTCCGGGACTACCGGGGCCGGGGAGCTGTTTTTT. The genes are TRBV7-9 and TRBJ2-2; 7 positions match TRBD2. The CDR3 totals 15 residues. Germline CDR1 and CDR2: SEHNR and FQNEAQ (reference sequence). V lost 4 bases and J lost 6; bases outside the gene matches: 8.

In this sample, this clone turned up once. The chain links TRBV19 to TRBJ2-3; TRBD2 matches at 9 bases. The CDR3 has 15 amino acids. Trimming at V came to 6 bases and at J to 6 bases, leaving 10 bases not matched to a gene. Germline loops: CDR1 LNHDA, CDR2 SQIVND (reference sequence). The DNA of the CDR3 is TGTGCCAGTAGCGAGACTAGCGGTGGATACGATACGCAGTATTTT. Encoded protein: CASSETSGGYDTQYF.

The V call is TRBV29-1, the J call TRBJ2-2; perhaps TRBD2 as D (6 bases). Deletions cut 1 base from V and 3 bases from J, with 12 bases between. The CDR3 has 15 amino acids. Germline V gene sequence: CDR1 SQVTM, CDR2 ANQGSEA. The CDR3 DNA sequence: TGCAGCGTTGAAGTTTCGTCTAGCGACACCGGGGAGCTGTTTTTT. It encodes CSVEVSSSDTGELFF.

The chain combines TRBV7-6 with TRBJ2-2; 10 bases align to TRBD2. The CDR3 is 17 residues long. CDR1 is SGHVS, CDR2 FNYEAQ, per germline. V lost 5 bases to trimming and J lost 1 base; unmatched junction nucleotides: 7. The CDR3 nucleotides read TGTGCCAGCAGCCCCGGACTAGCGGAGATGAACACCGGGGAGCTGTTTTTT. Protein sequence: CASSPGLAEMNTGELFF.